A selection of T cell receptor beta chains follows, all from one sample in a study of T cell clonotyping in hematopoietic cell transplantation. The protocol was immunoSEQ multiplex PCR, while the TCRdb copy is restricted to in-frame clones and leaves out a portion. The sample lists 9,000 to 9,500 clones; roughly nine tenths were seen once. The source was PBMCs, collected 180 days after allogeneic stem cell transplant. The receptors originated from a human patient who had an allogeneic stem cell transplant, so the T cells may come from the graft donor. The donor label of this sample is uncertain. Some clones in this sample may be carry-over from other donors' samples. Both conserved end residues are part of each CDR3. The D gene is left open where the match is weak. A clone size is listed for some rows: how often the clone was seen (once, few, many), or a class if it is expanded.

v_gene: TRBV10-2; d_gene: TRBD2; abundance: few; j_gene: TRBJ2-2; CDR3nt: TGCGCCAGCAGTCCGACTAGCGGTAACACCGGGGAGCTGTTTTTT; CDR3aa: CASSPTSGNTGELFF
v_gene: TRBV27; d_gene: NA; abundance: NA; j_gene: TRBJ1-6; CDR3nt: TGTGCCAGCAGCAGCGCCAATTCACCCCTCCACTTT; CDR3aa: CASSSANSPLHF
v_gene: TRBV6-6; d_gene: TRBD1; abundance: NA; j_gene: TRBJ1-3; CDR3nt: TGTGCCAGCAGTTACCCGGGACAGGGGATTGCGAACACCATATATTTT; CDR3aa: CASSYPGQGIANTIYF
v_gene: TRBV6-1; d_gene: TRBD1; abundance: few; j_gene: TRBJ1-5; CDR3nt: TGTGCCAGCGGGGACAGCTACAATCAGCCCCAGCATTTT; CDR3aa: CASGDSYNQPQHF
v_gene: TRBV19; d_gene: TRBD1; abundance: NA; j_gene: TRBJ1-1; CDR3nt: TGTGCCAGTCGTACACAAGGGGACAGGGTAAGTGAAGCTTTCTTT; CDR3aa: CASRTQGDRVSEAFF
v_gene: TRBV4-1; d_gene: TRBD1; abundance: NA; j_gene: TRBJ2-7; CDR3nt: TGCGCCAGCAGCCGGACAGGGGGCGAGCAGTACTTC; CDR3aa: CASSRTGGEQYF
v_gene: TRBV5-1; d_gene: NA; abundance: NA; j_gene: TRBJ2-2; CDR3nt: TGCGCCAGCAGCTTAAAGGAGGGACATCACACCGGGGAGCTGTTTTTT; CDR3aa: CASSLKEGHHTGELFF
v_gene: TRBV7-9; d_gene: NA; abundance: NA; j_gene: TRBJ1-2; CDR3nt: TGTGCCAGCAGCCAACCGAGGCACGGTCTCTATGGCTACACCTTC; CDR3aa: CASSQPRHGLYGYTF
v_gene: TRBV11-2; d_gene: NA; abundance: NA; j_gene: TRBJ2-1; CDR3nt: TGTGCCAGCAGCTTAGATTCTCTCGGGCCAGGGTCCTACAATGAGCAGTTCTTC; CDR3aa: CASSLDSLGPGSYNEQFF
v_gene: TRBV28; d_gene: TRBD1; abundance: NA; j_gene: TRBJ1-2; CDR3nt: TGTGCCAGCAGTTTATCAGGGGGTCACTACTATGGCTACACCTTC; CDR3aa: CASSLSGGHYYGYTF
v_gene: TRBV19; d_gene: NA; abundance: NA; j_gene: TRBJ2-6; CDR3nt: TGTGCCAGTAGTATTCTGGACTCTGGGGCCAACGTCCTGACTTTC; CDR3aa: CASSILDSGANVLTF
v_gene: TRBV18; d_gene: TRBD1; abundance: NA; j_gene: TRBJ2-7; CDR3nt: TGTGCCAGCTCACCAACAGGGGATCCCTACGAGCAGTACTTC; CDR3aa: CASSPTGDPYEQYF
v_gene: TRBV7-2; d_gene: NA; abundance: once; j_gene: TRBJ1-2; CDR3nt: TGCGCCAGCAGCCAAGATCTCTCAGGGAACTATGGCTACACCTTC; CDR3aa: CASSQDLSGNYGYTF
v_gene: TRBV7-3; d_gene: TRBD1; abundance: NA; j_gene: TRBJ2-2; CDR3nt: TGTGCCAGCAGCAAGCACAGGGGTGGGACCGGGGAGCTGTTTTTT; CDR3aa: CASSKHRGGTGELFF
v_gene: TRBV9; d_gene: NA; abundance: NA; j_gene: TRBJ1-2; CDR3nt: TGTGCCAGCAGCGCCCAGAGGGGCTTCTATGGCTACACCTTC; CDR3aa: CASSAQRGFYGYTF
v_gene: TRBV5-1; d_gene: NA; abundance: NA; j_gene: TRBJ2-5; CDR3nt: TGCGCCAGCAGCTTGGGAGCAGCTACGGAGACCCAGTACTTC; CDR3aa: CASSLGAATETQYF
v_gene: TRBV2; d_gene: NA; abundance: NA; j_gene: TRBJ2-7; CDR3nt: TGTGCCAGCAGTGACTACGAGCAGTACTTC; CDR3aa: CASSDYEQYF
v_gene: TRBV5-1; d_gene: TRBD2; abundance: NA; j_gene: TRBJ2-1; CDR3nt: TGCGCCAGCAGCCTAGGAACTAGCGGGAGGCCCCTGGATGAGCAGTTCTTC; CDR3aa: CASSLGTSGRPLDEQFF
v_gene: TRBV6-5; d_gene: TRBD1; abundance: NA; j_gene: TRBJ1-4; CDR3nt: TGTGCCAGCAGTTACTCGGGACAGGGGGCAGGAAAACTGTTTTTT; CDR3aa: CASSYSGQGAGKLFF
v_gene: TRBV19; d_gene: TRBD1; abundance: NA; j_gene: TRBJ2-5; CDR3nt: TGTGCCAGTACCCCCTCCGGGACAGGGGAGGAGACCCAGTACTTC; CDR3aa: CASTPSGTGEETQYF
v_gene: TRBV5-1; d_gene: TRBD1; abundance: NA; j_gene: TRBJ2-7; CDR3nt: TGCGCCAGCAGCTTGTCAGGGACAGGGAAATACGAGCAGTACTTC; CDR3aa: CASSLSGTGKYEQYF
v_gene: TRBV7-2; d_gene: TRBD1; abundance: NA; j_gene: TRBJ1-2; CDR3nt: TGTGCCAGCAGCACGGGACAGGGGTATGGCTACACCTTC; CDR3aa: CASSTGQGYGYTF
v_gene: TRBV19; d_gene: NA; abundance: NA; j_gene: TRBJ1-5; CDR3nt: TGTGCCAGTAGTAAACCCCCCCAGAATAGCAATCAGCCCCAGCATTTT; CDR3aa: CASSKPPQNSNQPQHF
v_gene: TRBV7-6; d_gene: NA; abundance: NA; j_gene: TRBJ1-3; CDR3nt: TGTGCCAGCAGCCCAGGGTTGCAGGGCACCATATATTTT; CDR3aa: CASSPGLQGTIYF
v_gene: TRBV7-9; d_gene: NA; abundance: NA; j_gene: TRBJ1-1; CDR3nt: TGTGCCAGCAGCTTAGCTGGGAACACTGAAGCTTTCTTT; CDR3aa: CASSLAGNTEAFF
v_gene: TRBV6-5; d_gene: NA; abundance: NA; j_gene: TRBJ2-7; CDR3nt: TGTGCCAGCCGCCTTAGGGATTCCTACGAGCAGTACTTC; CDR3aa: CASRLRDSYEQYF